This is a list of T cell receptor beta chains from one sample in a study of T cells of healthy individuals. One entry per CDR3 protein, called by TCRdb with MiXCR from the 5' RACE reads. In the table there are 95,000 to 100,000 distinct CDR3 sequences, about 16% of which are singletons. The origin of the receptors is a human donor in good health. Both conserved end residues are trimmed from each CDR3.

cdr3_aa	j_call	v_call
ASSETGYNQPQH	TRBJ1-5	TRBV25-1
ASSLRGQETQY	TRBJ2-5	TRBV13
ASSQELADDTDTQY	TRBJ2-3	TRBV4-1
ASSPRTSGGAFYEQF	TRBJ2-1	TRBV11-3
ASSSHNRGRWELF	TRBJ2-2	TRBV28
SVDPGTNIQY	TRBJ2-4	TRBV29-1
ATSRDRRAGEAF	TRBJ1-1	TRBV15
ASSYRGWDSPLH	TRBJ1-6	TRBV6-6
ASSQELPWEFGTGNTIY	TRBJ1-3	TRBV4-2
SVGRGITGELF	TRBJ2-2	TRBV29-1
ASSLLGVDSSYGYT	TRBJ1-2	TRBV7-2
ASSLRSTGGLSSGANVLT	TRBJ2-6	TRBV18
ASLLRGSGNQPQH	TRBJ1-5	TRBV28
ASSFGQGSYEQY	TRBJ2-7	TRBV7-6
ASSFRTGTYEQY	TRBJ2-7	TRBV28
ASSESGLETGELF	TRBJ2-2	TRBV6-1
SAKGQNQETQY	TRBJ2-5	TRBV20-1
AIGRGLAGKFETQY	TRBJ2-5	TRBV10-3
SARGQTGGHTEAF	TRBJ1-1	TRBV20-1
ASSLAERDNEQF	TRBJ2-1	TRBV5-1
ASSLGGSGIHEQY	TRBJ2-7	TRBV5-4
ASSAGLGNEQF	TRBJ2-1	TRBV9
ASSLPGSGELF	TRBJ2-2	TRBV28
ASSLGVRGLTEAF	TRBJ1-1	TRBV13
SAVGTSGAYEQY	TRBJ2-7	TRBV29-1